The TCR beta chain under discussion was sequenced for a study of blood T cell repertoires in COVID-19. The repertoire was sequenced with immunoSEQ multiplex PCR; TCRdb's copy has only in-frame clones and lacks some. The sample has 150,000 or so clones; roughly 78% are singletons. Germline V gene sequence: CDR1 KGHDR, CDR2 SFDVKD. This CDR3 has 16 residues. V lost 7 bases and J lost 1; bases outside the gene matches: 8. The sample comprised peripheral blood. The chain uses TRBV24-1 and TRBJ2-4, with 8 bases matching TRBD1. This TCR was sampled from a human donor with acute or convalescent COVID-19. The donor label of this sample is uncertain. In DNA form, the CDR3 reads TGTGCCACCAGGGCGCCGACAGGGGTGGCCAAAAACATTCAGTACTTC. Residues: CATRAPTGVAKNIQYF.